These T cell receptor beta chains were read from a single sample in a study of beta chain features in type 1 diabetes. Some clones are missing from TCRdb's copy, which holds only in-frame ones; the method was immunoSEQ multiplex PCR. Among around 300,000 clones listed, about 7.8% were seen once. Sample: central memory CD4+ T cells from blood. The receptors were sampled from a woman aged 18-30 years in good health. The CDR3 runs from the conserved cysteine through the conserved F or W. A D gene is named only where the DNA matches it firmly. Rows give clone size only sometimes, using once, few, many, or a class for an expanded clone.

>-|TRBV5-6|-|TRBJ1-5
CASSLQGLGHSQPQHF
TGTGCCAGCAGTCTACAGGGTTTGGGCCACAGTCAGCCCCAGCATTTT
>TRBD1|TRBV29-1|few|TRBJ1-2
CSLRTGYGYTF
TGCAGCCTTAGGACAGGGTATGGCTACACCTTC
>-|TRBV5-4|many|TRBJ2-1
CASSLSGGSYNEQFF
TGTGCCAGCAGCTTGTCTGGCGGGTCCTACAATGAGCAGTTCTTC
>TRBD1|TRBV29-1|few|TRBJ1-1
CSVETGPNTEAFF
TGCAGCGTTGAGACAGGGCCTAACACTGAAGCTTTCTTT
>-|TRBV20-1|few|TRBJ1-5
CSVYSNQPQHF
TGCAGTGTTTATAGCAATCAGCCCCAGCATTTT
>-|TRBV7-2|-|TRBJ2-5
CASSTQRGQETQYF
TGTGCCAGCAGCACCCAAAGGGGGCAAGAGACCCAGTACTTC
>-|TRBV7-9|-|TRBJ2-2
CASSLEIGELFF
TGTGCCAGCAGCTTGGAGATCGGGGAGCTGTTTTTT
>-|TRBV9|many|TRBJ1-5
CASSASGGGQPQHF
TGTGCCAGCAGCGCCTCCGGGGGAGGGCAGCCCCAGCATTTT
>-|TRBV19|few|TRBJ1-1
CASIFRGGTEAFF
TGTGCCAGTATATTCCGGGGCGGCACTGAAGCTTTCTTT
>-|TRBV15|few|TRBJ2-5
CATSRDGTGSETQYF
TGTGCCACCAGCAGAGATGGTACAGGGTCGGAGACCCAGTACTTC
>-|TRBV19|-|TRBJ2-7
CASSLKGAYEQYF
TGTGCCAGTAGTTTGAAGGGGGCCTACGAGCAGTACTTC
>TRBD1|TRBV7-6|-|TRBJ1-2
CASSLFGQEGGYTF
TGTGCCAGCAGCTTATTCGGACAGGAAGGGGGCTACACCTTC
>TRBD1|TRBV10-3|many|TRBJ2-4
CAISEAGGANIQYF
TGTGCCATCAGTGAGGCAGGGGGAGCAAACATTCAGTACTTC
>-|TRBV27|few|TRBJ2-3
CASSLVGRGGDTQYF
TGTGCCAGCAGTTTAGTTGGCAGGGGGGGGGATACGCAGTATTTT
>TRBD1|TRBV6-6|-|TRBJ1-2
CASSFSGTGAFGYTF
TGTGCCAGCAGTTTCTCCGGGACAGGGGCGTTCGGCTACACCTTC
>-|TRBV7-3|-|TRBJ2-5
CASSARAGPQETQYF
TGTGCCAGCAGCGCCCGGGCCGGACCTCAAGAGACCCAGTACTTC
>-|TRBV6-5|-|TRBJ1-1
CASRTGHLEAFF
TGTGCCAGCAGAACGGGACACCTTGAAGCTTTCTTT
>TRBD2|TRBV7-9|few|TRBJ2-7
CASRRTGTSGRAGEQYF
TGTGCCAGCAGACGGACCGGGACTAGCGGGAGGGCCGGTGAGCAGTACTTC
>-|TRBV2|few|TRBJ2-7
CAWGRGVSYEQYF
TGTGCCTGGGGCCGCGGGGTGAGCTACGAGCAGTACTTC
>-|TRBV6-1|few|TRBJ1-1
CASSIRGDTEAFF
TGTGCCAGCAGCATTAGGGGCGACACTGAAGCTTTCTTT
>-|TRBV6-6|few|TRBJ1-2
CASSPGTGYTF
TGTGCCAGCAGTCCAGGGACAGGCTACACCTTC
>TRBD1|TRBV7-9|few|TRBJ1-4
CASSLEAGGIEKLFF
TGTGCCAGCAGCTTAGAGGCAGGGGGCATTGAAAAACTGTTTTTT
>TRBD2|TRBV30|few|TRBJ2-7
CAWRTSGSYEQYF
TGTGCCTGGAGGACTAGCGGGAGCTACGAGCAGTACTTC
>-|TRBV12-5|-|TRBJ1-2
CASGEWDGYTF
TGTGCTAGTGGTGAATGGGATGGCTACACCTTC
>TRBD2|TRBV7-2|-|TRBJ2-3
CASSLSVAGQDTQYF
TGTGCCAGCAGCTTATCGGTAGCGGGACAAGATACGCAGTATTTT
>-|TRBV5-6|-|TRBJ2-3
CASSFRLEAADTQYF
TGTGCCAGCAGCTTCAGACTAGAGGCTGCAGATACGCAGTATTTT
>TRBD2|TRBV7-9|few|TRBJ2-3
CASSLVSGLANTDTQYF
TGTGCCAGCAGCTTAGTCTCGGGACTAGCGAACACAGATACGCAGTATTTT
>TRBD1|TRBV7-9|few|TRBJ1-1
CASSFWDRGAEAFF
TGTGCCAGCAGTTTCTGGGACAGGGGGGCTGAAGCTTTCTTT
>-|TRBV7-8|many|TRBJ2-1
CASLDFKGHSSYNEQFF
TGTGCCAGCCTGGACTTCAAAGGCCATAGCTCCTACAATGAGCAGTTCTTC
>-|TRBV6-5|few|TRBJ2-3
CASSYRVNTDTQYF
TGTGCCAGCAGTTATAGAGTCAACACAGATACGCAGTATTTT
>-|TRBV18|-|TRBJ2-5
CASSPRGARGQETQYF
TGTGCCAGCTCACCAAGAGGAGCCCGGGGGCAAGAGACCCAGTACTTC
>-|TRBV25-1|-|TRBJ1-1
CASSGRRGNTEAFF
TGTGCCAGCAGTGGGCGACGGGGGAACACTGAAGCTTTCTTT
>-|TRBV4-1|few|TRBJ2-6
CASSQDYRGAGANVLTF
TGCGCCAGCAGCCAGGACTATAGGGGTGCTGGGGCCAACGTCCTGACTTTC
>-|TRBV29-1|few|TRBJ2-2
CSVAWQTGELFF
TGCAGCGTTGCGTGGCAAACCGGGGAGCTGTTTTTT
>-|TRBV5-1|-|TRBJ2-2
CASSTRTVGELFF
TGCGCCAGCAGCACGAGGACTGTCGGGGAGCTGTTTTTT
>-|TRBV19|-|TRBJ2-6
CASSPTGAGANVLTF
TGTGCCAGTAGTCCAACAGGAGCTGGGGCCAACGTCCTGACTTTC
>-|TRBV30|many|TRBJ2-1
CAREGGSYNEQFF
TGTGCCCGAGAGGGGGGCTCCTACAATGAGCAGTTCTTC
>TRBD2|TRBV5-1|many|TRBJ2-5
CASSFGAGGPLQETQYF
TGCGCCAGCAGCTTCGGAGCGGGGGGCCCCCTCCAAGAGACCCAGTACTTC
>-|TRBV11-3|-|TRBJ2-7
CASTIGQSSYEQYF
TGTGCCAGCACTATAGGACAGAGCTCCTACGAGCAGTACTTC
>TRBD2|TRBV7-9|few|TRBJ2-1
CASSRLAGGKFF
TGTGCCAGCAGCCGACTAGCGGGAGGGAAGTTCTTC
>-|TRBV7-2|few|TRBJ1-2
CASSVGQVNGYTF
TGTGCCAGCAGCGTGGGACAAGTGAATGGCTACACCTTC
>-|TRBV28|many|TRBJ2-1
CASSLYNEQFF
TGTGCCAGCAGTCTCTACAATGAGCAGTTCTTC
>-|TRBV25-1|few|TRBJ1-5
CASSDSGEKNQPQHF
TGTGCCAGCAGTGATTCCGGGGAAAAAAATCAGCCCCAGCATTTT
>-|TRBV18|many|TRBJ2-7
CASSPDLTYEQYF
TGTGCCAGCTCACCAGACCTCACCTACGAGCAGTACTTC
>-|TRBV30|few|TRBJ1-2
CAWTTGLPFGGYTF
TGTGCCTGGACTACAGGCCTCCCTTTCGGTGGCTACACCTTC
>-|TRBV7-9|-|TRBJ1-1
CASSLLGPTEAFF
TGTGCCAGCAGCTTACTAGGGCCCACTGAAGCTTTCTTT
>-|TRBV6-6|few|TRBJ2-2
CASTYLSRANTGELFF
TGTGCCAGCACCTACCTCTCCCGCGCGAACACCGGGGAGCTGTTTTTT
>-|TRBV2|-|TRBJ2-1
CATVQGSLNEQFF
TGTGCCACAGTACAGGGATCTTTGAATGAGCAGTTCTTC
>TRBD1|TRBV7-8|-|TRBJ2-3
CASSFNIQGVTDTQYF
TGTGCCAGCAGCTTTAACATTCAGGGGGTCACAGATACGCAGTATTTT
>-|TRBV4-3|-|TRBJ1-4
CASSQDNGGAANEKLFF
TGCGCCAGCAGCCAAGATAACGGGGGCGCAGCTAATGAAAAACTGTTTTTT
>-|TRBV29-1|-|TRBJ2-1
CSVSGEFSYNEQFF
TGCAGCGTTTCAGGGGAATTCTCCTACAATGAGCAGTTCTTC